The source of this T cell receptor beta chain is a study of shared clonotypes between healthy human individuals. The data were produced by immunoSEQ multiplex PCR, yet TCRdb's version contains in-frame clones alone and is incomplete. Of approximately 2.4 million clones listed, under 97% are singletons. The TCR comes from a man aged 18-30 years in good health. The sequenced sample consisted of naive CD4+ T cells sorted from blood. Subset denoted: CD45RA+ positively selected.

The CDR3 region is CASSLEGQGVLPETQYF. The CDR3 DNA reads as TGCGCCAGCAGCTTGGAAGGACAGGGTGTCCTACCAGAGACCCAGTACTTC. V usage is TRBV5-1 and J usage is TRBJ2-5, with TRBD1 matching over 8 bases. The CDR3 totals 17 residues. Trimming at V came to 0 bases and at J to 4 bases, leaving 11 bases not matched to a gene. Germline CDR1 and CDR2: SGHRS and YFSETQ.